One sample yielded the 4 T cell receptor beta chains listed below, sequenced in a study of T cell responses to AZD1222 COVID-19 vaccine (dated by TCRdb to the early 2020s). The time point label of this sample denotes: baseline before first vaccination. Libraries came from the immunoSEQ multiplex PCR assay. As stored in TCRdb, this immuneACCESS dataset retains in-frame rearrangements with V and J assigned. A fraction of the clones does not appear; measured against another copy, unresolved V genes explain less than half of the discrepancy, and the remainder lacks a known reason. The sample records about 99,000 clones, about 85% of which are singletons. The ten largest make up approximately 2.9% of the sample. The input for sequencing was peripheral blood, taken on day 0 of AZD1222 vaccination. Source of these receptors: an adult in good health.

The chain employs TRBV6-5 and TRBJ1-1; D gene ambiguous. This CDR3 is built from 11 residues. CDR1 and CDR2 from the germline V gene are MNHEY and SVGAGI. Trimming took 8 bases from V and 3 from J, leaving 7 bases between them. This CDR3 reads CASVSDTEAFF. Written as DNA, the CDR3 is TGTGCCAGCGTTTCCGACACTGAAGCTTTCTTT.

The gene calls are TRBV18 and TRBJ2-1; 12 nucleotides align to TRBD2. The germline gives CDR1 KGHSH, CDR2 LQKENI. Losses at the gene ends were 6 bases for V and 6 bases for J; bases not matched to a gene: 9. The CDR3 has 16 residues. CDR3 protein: CASSPRSSGRGNEQFF. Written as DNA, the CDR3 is TGTGCCAGCTCCCCCAGGTCTAGCGGGAGGGGCAATGAGCAGTTCTTC.

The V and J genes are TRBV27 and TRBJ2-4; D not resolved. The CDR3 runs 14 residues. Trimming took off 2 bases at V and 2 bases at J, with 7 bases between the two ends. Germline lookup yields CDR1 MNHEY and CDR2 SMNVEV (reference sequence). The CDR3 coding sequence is TGTGCCAGCAGTTTAGGGCCGTCCAAAAACATTCAGTACTTC. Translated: CASSLGPSKNIQYF.

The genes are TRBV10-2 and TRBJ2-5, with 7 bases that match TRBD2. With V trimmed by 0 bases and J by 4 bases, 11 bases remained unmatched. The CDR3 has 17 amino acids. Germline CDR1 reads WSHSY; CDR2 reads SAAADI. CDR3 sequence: CASSESIWGGFGETQYF. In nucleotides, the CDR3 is TGCGCCAGCAGTGAGTCGATATGGGGGGGGTTTGGAGAGACCCAGTACTTC.